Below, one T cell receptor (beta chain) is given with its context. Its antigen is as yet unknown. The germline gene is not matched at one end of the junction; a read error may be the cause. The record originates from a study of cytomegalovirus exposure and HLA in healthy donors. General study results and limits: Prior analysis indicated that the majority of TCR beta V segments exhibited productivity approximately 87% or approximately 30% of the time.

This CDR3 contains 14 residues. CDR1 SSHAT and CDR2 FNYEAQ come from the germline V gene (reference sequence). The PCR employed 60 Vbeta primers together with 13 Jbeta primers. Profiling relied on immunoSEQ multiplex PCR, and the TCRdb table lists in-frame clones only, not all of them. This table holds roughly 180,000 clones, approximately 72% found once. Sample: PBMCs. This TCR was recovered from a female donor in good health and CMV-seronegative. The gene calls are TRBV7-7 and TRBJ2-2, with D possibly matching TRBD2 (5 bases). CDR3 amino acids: CASSTGLNTGELFF. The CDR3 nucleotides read TGTGCTAGCAGCACCGGACTGAACACCGGGGAGCTGTTTTTT.